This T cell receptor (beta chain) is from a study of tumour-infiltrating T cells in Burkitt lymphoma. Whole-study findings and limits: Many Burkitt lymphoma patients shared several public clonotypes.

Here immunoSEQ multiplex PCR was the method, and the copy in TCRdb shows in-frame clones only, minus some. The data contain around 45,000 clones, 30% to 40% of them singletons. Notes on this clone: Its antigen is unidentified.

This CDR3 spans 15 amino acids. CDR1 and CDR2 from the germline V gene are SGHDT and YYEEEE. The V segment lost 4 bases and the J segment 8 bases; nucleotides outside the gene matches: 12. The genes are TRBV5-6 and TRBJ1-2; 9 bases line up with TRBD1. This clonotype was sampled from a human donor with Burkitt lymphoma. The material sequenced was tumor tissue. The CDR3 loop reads CASSGGTGKPGGYTF. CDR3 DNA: TGTGCCAGCAGCGGCGGGACAGGGAAACCAGGCGGCTACACCTTC. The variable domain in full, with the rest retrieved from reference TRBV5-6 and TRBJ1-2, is DAGVTQSPTHLIKTRGQQVTLRCSPKSGHDTVSWYQQALGQGPQFIFQYYEEEERQRGNFPDRFSGHQFPNYSSELNVNALLLGDSALYLCASSGGTGKPGGYTFGSGTRLTVV.